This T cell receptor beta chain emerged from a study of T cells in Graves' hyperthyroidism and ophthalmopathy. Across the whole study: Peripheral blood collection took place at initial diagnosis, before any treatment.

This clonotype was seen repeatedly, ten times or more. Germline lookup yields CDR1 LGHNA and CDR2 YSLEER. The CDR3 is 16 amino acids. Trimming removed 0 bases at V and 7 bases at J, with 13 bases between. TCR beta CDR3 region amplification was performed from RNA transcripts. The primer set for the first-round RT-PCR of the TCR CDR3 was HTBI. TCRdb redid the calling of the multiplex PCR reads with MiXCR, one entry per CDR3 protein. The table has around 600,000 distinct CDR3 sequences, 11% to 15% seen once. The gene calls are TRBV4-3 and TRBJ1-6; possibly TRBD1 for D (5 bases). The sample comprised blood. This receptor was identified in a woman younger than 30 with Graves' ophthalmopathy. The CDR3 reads CASSQDVVRGNSPLHF. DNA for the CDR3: TGCGCCAGCAGCCAAGATGTGGTCCGGGGGAATTCACCCCTCCACTTT.